A single sample gave rise to the 9 T cell receptor beta chains below, sequenced in a study of T cells in Graves' hyperthyroidism and ophthalmopathy. TCR beta CDR3 region amplification was performed from RNA transcripts. Primed by the HTBI set, a first-round RT-PCR was run on the TCR CDR3. TCRdb independently ran MiXCR on the multiplex PCR reads; one entry per CDR3 protein. Of fewer than 750,000 distinct CDR3 sequences listed, around 42% are singletons. Sequencing was done on a sample of peripheral blood or thyroid tissue (not recorded which). The receptors derive from a woman younger than 35 with Graves' hyperthyroidism.

This clonotype was counted many times. V usage is TRBV15 and J usage is TRBJ2-7, with 9 bases that match TRBD2. After removal of 4 bases from V and 3 bases from J, the junction contained 10 bases not matched to a gene. The CDR3 runs 16 residues. Per the germline V gene, CDR1 is LNHNV and CDR2 is YYDKDF (reference sequence). The CDR3 sequence: CATSNHSGRGGYEQYF. In DNA form, the CDR3 reads TGTGCCACCAGCAACCATAGCGGGAGAGGTGGCTACGAGCAGTACTTC.

This clonotype came up many times. The chain links TRBV20-1 to TRBJ1-4, with D possibly matching TRBD1 (5 bases). The CDR3 has 14 amino acids. Germline V CDR1 and CDR2: DFQATT, SNEGSKA (reference sequence). Between the trimmed V and J ends, which lost 3 bases and 7 bases, there was a span of 15 bases. The CDR3 DNA follows: TGCAGTGCTAGGATGGGGGGGAGAAGTGAAAAACTGTTTTTT. Its translation: CSARMGGRSEKLFF.

In its sample, this clonotype was seen many times. The chain uses TRBV6-1 and TRBJ1-1; D is undetermined. The CDR3 is 15 amino acids. V lost 2 bases and J 6 bases, leaving 16 bases between the germline ends. Germline assignment: CDR1 MNHNS and CDR2 SASEGT. CDR3 amino acids: CASSENGLVASEAFF. The CDR3 region has the DNA TGTGCCAGCAGTGAAAACGGGCTGGTGGCGTCTGAAGCTTTCTTT.

This rearrangement joins TRBV30 to TRBJ2-7; D is perhaps TRBD2 (5 bases). The CDR3 covers 12 residues. Germline values: CDR1 GTSNPN, CDR2 SVGIG (reference sequence). Trimming cost V 5 bases and J 2 bases, with 10 bases left between them. In DNA, the CDR3 is TGTGCCTGGGGGCGGGCTGCCTACGAGCAGTACTTC. Residues: CAWGRAAYEQYF.

This clonotype was seen many times. The genes are TRBV6-1 and TRBJ1-2; TRBD1 might be the D (6 bases). The CDR3 sequence is 14 residues long. V was trimmed by 6 bases and J by 4 bases, leaving 15 bases between them. The germline V gene encodes CDR1 MNHNS and CDR2 SASEGT. The CDR3 region is CASSTDQGIYGYTF. The CDR3 nucleotides are TGTGCCAGCAGCACCGACCAGGGGATCTATGGCTACACCTTC.

This clonotype was counted between two and nine times. The J gene is TRBJ1-1, the V gene TRBV3-1; the D gene is possibly TRBD1 (6 bases). The CDR3 loop spans 14 amino acids. Germline V gives CDR1 LGHDT, CDR2 YNNKEL (reference sequence). Deletions cut 4 bases from V and 8 bases from J, with 17 bases between. The CDR3 spells CASSLVGGRGEAFF. As DNA, the CDR3 is TGTGCCAGCAGCCTCGTCGGGGGGCGTGGGGAAGCTTTCTTT. Supplemented by reference TRBV3-1 and TRBJ1-1, the full variable domain reads DTAVSQTPKYLVTQMGNDKSIKCEQNLGHDTMYWYKQDSKKFLKIMFSYNNKELIINETVPNRFSPKSPDKAHLNLHINSLELGDSAVYFCASSLVGGRGEAFFGQGTRLTVV.

This rearrangement joins TRBV5-6 to TRBJ2-1; D not certain. Looked up from germline, CDR1 is SGHDT and CDR2 is YYEEEE. V lost 7 bases and J 0 bases, leaving 8 bases between the germline ends. The CDR3 has 13 residues. For the CDR3, the DNA is TGTGCCAGCGCCGATAGCTCCTACAATGAGCAGTTCTTC. Translated: CASADSSYNEQFF.

This clonotype has ten or more counts. The V gene is TRBV3-1, the J gene TRBJ1-4; unclear D gene. Germline loops: CDR1 LGHDT, CDR2 YNNKEL (reference sequence). This CDR3 has 13 residues. V lost 1 base and J 1 base, leaving 1 base between the germline ends. The CDR3 region is CASSQVTNEKLFF. The CDR3 DNA is TGTGCCAGCAGCCAAGTAACTAATGAAAAACTGTTTTTT.

A word on this clonotype: A junction boundary mismatches the germline segment, possibly from a read error. The V gene is TRBV7-2, the J gene TRBJ2-7; 7 bases agree with TRBD1. Germline CDR1 reads SGHTA; CDR2 reads FQGNSA. This CDR3 has 13 amino acids. The CDR3 DNA reads as TGTGCCAGCAGCGGACAGGTCTCCTACGAGCAGTGCTTC. It is translated as CASSGQVSYEQCF.